A selection of T cell receptor beta chains follows, all from one sample in a study of T cell responses to AZD1222 COVID-19 vaccine. Assay used: immunoSEQ multiplex PCR; TCRdb lists only in-frame clones, some missing. Here the sample spans 180,000 or so clones, approximately 93% being singletons. The sample here was peripheral blood, taken 28 days after the second AZD1222 dose. These receptors all come from an adult who received the AZD1222 COVID-19 vaccine. CDR3s include the opening cysteine and the closing phenylalanine or tryptophan. Fields, in order: V gene, J gene, clone size, D gene, CDR3 DNA, CDR3 protein. The D gene is left open where the match is weak. Only part of the rows carry a size: once, few, many, or a class if the clone is expanded.

V gene: TRBV15
J gene: TRBJ2-7
clone size: .
D gene: .
CDR3 DNA: TGTGCCACCAGCAGAGATAATGTGGGCGGCTCCTACGAGCAGTACTTC
CDR3 protein: CATSRDNVGGSYEQYF

V gene: TRBV7-9
J gene: TRBJ2-7
clone size: .
D gene: TRBD2
CDR3 DNA: TGTGCCAGCAGCTTCTTCGGGACTAGCGGGGGGGCGTACGAGCAGTACTTC
CDR3 protein: CASSFFGTSGGAYEQYF

V gene: TRBV7-2
J gene: TRBJ1-4
clone size: .
D gene: .
CDR3 DNA: TGTGCCAGCAGCTTGGATGGGGCAACTAATGAAAAACTGTTTTTT
CDR3 protein: CASSLDGATNEKLFF

V gene: TRBV7-3
J gene: TRBJ2-1
clone size: .
D gene: .
CDR3 DNA: TGTGCCAGCAGCTTAGGGGGCCTCGGCGGGAATGAGCAGTTCTTC
CDR3 protein: CASSLGGLGGNEQFF

V gene: TRBV27
J gene: TRBJ1-2
clone size: .
D gene: TRBD1
CDR3 DNA: TGTGCCAGCAGCCTACAGGGGAACTATGGCTACACCTTC
CDR3 protein: CASSLQGNYGYTF

V gene: TRBV6-5
J gene: TRBJ2-3
clone size: .
D gene: .
CDR3 DNA: TGTGCCAGCACCCGCTCAGGAGATACGCAGTATTTT
CDR3 protein: CASTRSGDTQYF

V gene: TRBV6-5
J gene: TRBJ1-1
clone size: .
D gene: .
CDR3 DNA: TGTGCCAGCAGTTCCCGACAGGCGAACACTGAAGCTTTCTTT
CDR3 protein: CASSSRQANTEAFF

V gene: TRBV29-1
J gene: TRBJ1-2
clone size: few
D gene: .
CDR3 DNA: TGCAGCGTTTCGGACGGTAACTATGGCTACACCTTC
CDR3 protein: CSVSDGNYGYTF

V gene: TRBV10-3
J gene: TRBJ1-3
clone size: .
D gene: .
CDR3 DNA: TGTGCCATCAGTGAGGGGAGGGCCCTCTCTGGAAACACCATATATTTT
CDR3 protein: CAISEGRALSGNTIYF

V gene: TRBV7-6
J gene: TRBJ2-1
clone size: .
D gene: .
CDR3 DNA: TGTGCCAGCAGCTTTCCCAACGACGGGCTCCCCCGGGATGAGCAGTTCTTC
CDR3 protein: CASSFPNDGLPRDEQFF

V gene: TRBV6-1
J gene: TRBJ1-2
clone size: .
D gene: TRBD1
CDR3 DNA: TGTGCCAGCAGTGAAGCCGACAGGGGGAGAGGCACCTTC
CDR3 protein: CASSEADRGRGTF

V gene: TRBV7-3
J gene: TRBJ2-2
clone size: .
D gene: TRBD2
CDR3 DNA: TGTGCCAGCAGCTTAAATGGGGGGGACGCTCACGCCGGGGAGCTGTTTTTT
CDR3 protein: CASSLNGGDAHAGELFF

V gene: TRBV6-5
J gene: TRBJ2-7
clone size: .
D gene: TRBD1
CDR3 DNA: TGTGCCAGCAGTCCCTTACTACAGGGGGCTGGCGAGCAGTACTTC
CDR3 protein: CASSPLLQGAGEQYF

V gene: TRBV5-4
J gene: TRBJ2-3
clone size: .
D gene: TRBD2
CDR3 DNA: TGTGCCAGCAGCCCGAGCGGGGGACGCACAGATACGCAGTATTTT
CDR3 protein: CASSPSGGRTDTQYF

V gene: TRBV18
J gene: TRBJ2-7
clone size: .
D gene: TRBD2
CDR3 DNA: TGTGCCAGCCGGGGGGAATCCTACGAGCAGTACTTC
CDR3 protein: CASRGESYEQYF

V gene: TRBV5-1
J gene: TRBJ1-6
clone size: .
D gene: .
CDR3 DNA: TGCGCCAGCAGCTTGGGGGCCGTGGCAGGGAGTAATTCACCCCTCCACTTT
CDR3 protein: CASSLGAVAGSNSPLHF

V gene: TRBV5-1
J gene: TRBJ2-7
clone size: .
D gene: .
CDR3 DNA: TGCGCCAGCAGCTTGGCCGAGCGACTCGGGATATACGAGCAGTACTTC
CDR3 protein: CASSLAERLGIYEQYF

V gene: TRBV2
J gene: TRBJ2-7
clone size: once
D gene: TRBD2
CDR3 DNA: TGTGCCAGCATGCCTAGCGGGGACTACGAGCAGTACTTC
CDR3 protein: CASMPSGDYEQYF

V gene: TRBV4-2
J gene: TRBJ1-6
clone size: .
D gene: .
CDR3 DNA: TGTGCCAGCAGCCAAGACCTAGGGGCATTAACTTCACCCCTCCACTTT
CDR3 protein: CASSQDLGALTSPLHF

V gene: TRBV3-1/TRBV3-2
J gene: TRBJ1-5
clone size: .
D gene: TRBD1
CDR3 DNA: TGTGCCAGCAGCCAAAGGACAGGTAATCAGCCCCAGCATTTT
CDR3 protein: CASSQRTGNQPQHF

V gene: TRBV10-1
J gene: TRBJ2-7
clone size: .
D gene: TRBD1
CDR3 DNA: TGCGCCAGCAGTGAGGGGGGACAGTTCTACGAGCAGTACTTC
CDR3 protein: CASSEGGQFYEQYF

V gene: TRBV2
J gene: TRBJ1-5
clone size: .
D gene: .
CDR3 DNA: TGTGCCAGCAGTGAAGATGGATCCAATCAGCCCCAGCATTTT
CDR3 protein: CASSEDGSNQPQHF